This T cell receptor beta chain appears in the sequencing data of a study of blood T cell repertoires in COVID-19. Authors' processing steps: Reference gene primers were amplified, and this amplification served to estimate nucleated cell counts. Clones were sequenced by immunoSEQ multiplex PCR, and TCRdb holds only the in-frame ones, with some missing. V, J and clone size reflect that table, while D and trimming were determined from the DNA. The table records a few hundred thousand clones, roughly 84% of them present only once. The germline gives CDR1 SGHAT, CDR2 FQNNGV. The V end lost 0 bases, the J end lost 8 bases, and 10 bases lay between the germline ends. CDR3 size: 13 residues.

The clonotype comes from a man between 50 and 59 years old who had recovered from COVID-19. The chain is built from TRBV11-2 and TRBJ1-2; D gene ambiguous. The sequenced sample was PBMCs or T cells enriched from blood (not recorded which). The CDR3 region has the DNA TGTGCCAGCAGCTTAGAAAGGGAGCTAGGCTACACCTTC. Its protein is CASSLERELGYTF.